This record covers a single T cell receptor (beta chain). Repertoires were generated with immunoSEQ multiplex PCR, while TCRdb's copy carries only in-frame clones and drops some. The repertoire holds about 170,000 clones, more than 85% seen once, with 7% in the top ten. These data originate in a study of blood T cell repertoires in COVID-19. In the study overall: Collection of acute and convalescent COVID-19 samples took place in the United States, Italy and Spain. In each case, the material was cDNA or gDNA derived from T cells, B-cell-depleted T cells, or PBMCs.

This sequence was found in a woman over 75 in a cohort sampled during active or convalescent COVID-19. The sequenced material came from peripheral blood.

CDR3 loop: CASSGGGTLYGYTF. CDR3 nucleotide sequence: TGTGCCAGCAGTGGGGGGGGGACACTTTATGGCTACACCTTC. V gene TRBV25-1 combines with J gene TRBJ1-2, with D possibly matching TRBD1 (6 bases). Germline V gives CDR1 MGHDK, CDR2 SYGVNS. This CDR3 is 14 amino acids long. V gave up 4 bases and J gave up 5 bases, with 14 bases separating them.